This T cell receptor beta chain stems from a study of memory CD4+ T cells and cytomegalovirus serostatus. Study-level information: Donors were healthy Belgian adults, 9 or 10 CMV seropositive and approximately 25 seronegative.

Original processing methods: After removing out-of-frame reads, around 2 million distinct TCRbeta sequences remained. Generated by immunoSEQ multiplex PCR, the TCRdb table keeps only in-frame clones and is missing some. The D gene and trimming were derived from the DNA, and the V and J assignments and clone size from that table. The sample shows about 59,000 clones, about three quarters of them seen only once. The sort gate was single viable CD3+CD4+CD8-CD45RO+ cells for memory CD4+ T cells. Study results and limitations: Repertoires predicted CMV serostatus with median bootstrapped AUC of about 0.96.

This clone was seen a single time. Antigen unknown. The length of the CDR3 is 15 residues. Germline assignment: CDR1 MNHNS and CDR2 SASEGT. Deletions cut 10 bases from V and 0 bases from J, with 15 bases between. The chain combines TRBV6-1 with TRBJ2-2; D may correspond to TRBD1 or TRBD2 (5 bases each). This TCR came from an adult in good health and CMV-seronegative. Specimen: memory CD4+ T cells from blood. CDR3 nucleotides: TGTGCCACCGACACGGGACCCTCGAACACCGGGGAGCTGTTTTTT. It codes for CATDTGPSNTGELFF.